Presented here are 19 T cell receptor beta chains from one specimen sequenced in a study of beta chain features in type 1 diabetes. Sequenced material consisted of expressed TCRB transcripts (all of the isolated RNA was reverse transcribed). Here immunoSEQ multiplex PCR was the method, and the copy in TCRdb shows in-frame clones only, minus some. The table lists over 700,000 clones, around a sixth of them singletons. The sample taken for sequencing was naive CD4+ T cells from blood. These receptors came from a young woman in good health.

This clone showed up just a few times. The gene calls are TRBV7-2 and TRBJ1-2, with TRBD1 matching 10 bases. Germline lookup yields CDR1 SGHTA and CDR2 FQGNSA. J gave up 8 bases and V 5 bases, and 8 bases lay outside the gene matches. This CDR3 region has 14 residues. CDR3 region: CASSPWDRGIGYTF. DNA for the CDR3: TGTGCCAGCAGCCCCTGGGACAGGGGAATAGGCTACACCTTC.

This clone was counted only a few times. This chain links TRBV6-1 with TRBJ1-1; TRBD1 aligns across 12 bases. From germline, CDR1 is MNHNS and CDR2 SASEGT. The J segment lost 5 bases and the V segment lost 3 bases, leaving 4 bases of the junction unmatched. CDR3 length equals 15 residues. The CDR3 loop is CASSEGTGGRTEAFF. As DNA, the CDR3 is TGTGCCAGCAGTGAGGGGACAGGGGGCCGGACTGAAGCTTTCTTT.

V and J are TRBV4-2 and TRBJ1-2, with D uncertain. The V end lost 0 bases, the J end lost 0 bases, and 11 bases lay between the germline ends. The germline gives CDR1 LGHNA, CDR2 YNFKEQ. The CDR3 length is 16 residues. The CDR3 region has the DNA TGTGCCAGCAGCCAAGACGAGGGTCGAGCTAACTATGGCTACACCTTC. It codes for CASSQDEGRANYGYTF.

The V call is TRBV27, the J call TRBJ2-7; 7 positions match TRBD1. Trimming took 0 bases from V and 1 from J; bases not matched to a gene: 6. This CDR3 is built from 16 residues. Germline CDR1 is MNHEY and CDR2 is SMNVEV (reference sequence). CDR3 region: CASSLSTGFGSYEQYF. For the CDR3, the DNA is TGTGCCAGCAGTTTATCGACAGGGTTTGGTTCCTACGAGCAGTACTTC.

The chain uses TRBV4-1 and TRBJ2-4; maybe TRBD1 (5 bases). CDR3 length: 17 amino acids. The V end was cut by 1 base, the J end by 2 bases, with 15 bases between. Germline V gene lookup returns CDR1 MGHRA and CDR2 YSYEKL. CDR3 sequence: CASSQVGASYTKNIQYF. CDR3 sequence (DNA): TGCGCCAGCAGCCAAGTTGGGGCTTCTTATACCAAAAACATTCAGTACTTC.

Concerning this clone: Other nucleotide sequences from this sample produce the same CDR3. In DNA, the CDR3 is TGCGCCAGCAGCTTGGAGGGCTCCTACAATGAGCAGTTCTTC. Protein: CASSLEGSYNEQFF. This chain joins TRBV5-1 and TRBJ2-1; no reliable D call. Trimming took off 0 bases at V and 0 bases at J, with 4 bases between the two ends. The V gene's germline CDR1 is SGHRS and CDR2 YFSETQ. The CDR3 extends over 14 amino acids. Based on the CDR3 plus reference TRBV5-1 and TRBJ2-1, the full variable domain is KAGVTQTPRYLIKTRGQQVTLSCSPISGHRSVSWYQQTPGQGLQFLFEYFSETQRNKGNFPGRFSGRQFSNSRSEMNVSTLELGDSALYLCASSLEGSYNEQFFGPGTRLTVL.

The gene calls are TRBV28 and TRBJ2-7; D is uncertain. The CDR3 length is 11 residues. Deletions cut 8 bases from V and 1 base from J, with 6 bases between. Germline CDR1 reads MDHEN; CDR2 reads SYDVKM. The CDR3 bases are TGTGCCAGCGCCTCATCCTACGAGCAGTACTTC. Translation: CASASSYEQYF.

J is TRBJ2-3 and V is TRBV9; tentative D call: TRBD2 (5 bases). Between the trimmed V and J ends, which lost 2 bases and 7 bases, there was a span of 14 bases. Germline CDR1 is SGDLS and CDR2 is YYNGEE. The CDR3 extends over 14 amino acids. The CDR3 sequence is CASSVEGYMNTQYF. CDR3 DNA: TGTGCCAGCAGCGTCGAGGGATACATGAATACGCAGTATTTT.

This chain joins TRBV4-3 and TRBJ2-5; D is tentatively TRBD1 or TRBD2 (7 bases each). Germline-derived CDR1 and CDR2 are LGHNA and YSLEER. Trimming took 4 bases from V and 5 from J, leaving 20 bases between them. The CDR3 consists of 16 residues. The CDR3 here is CASSREPDREGETQYF. DNA of the CDR3: TGCGCCAGCAGCCGGGAGCCCGACAGGGAGGGGGAGACCCAGTACTTC.

This clone was found a few times. The chain joins TRBV27 to TRBJ2-7, with 7 positions matching TRBD2. CDR1 and CDR2 (germline): MNHEY, SMNVEV (reference sequence). This CDR3 is 14 amino acids long. J gave up 2 bases and V 8 bases, and 9 bases lay outside the gene matches. Here the CDR3 DNA reads TGTGCCAGCGGGAAAGGCGGGAGAGCCTACGAGCAGTACTTC. This translates into CASGKGGRAYEQYF.

There are a few counts of this clone. The V call is TRBV7-2, the J call TRBJ2-3; the D is unclear. The CDR3 length is 14 residues. Germline CDR1 is SGHTA and CDR2 is FQGNSA. The V gene lost 1 base and the J gene lost 2 bases, with 7 bases spanning the gap. The CDR3 is CASSLGPITDTQYF. DNA of the CDR3: TGTGCCAGCAGCTTAGGGCCGATCACAGATACGCAGTATTTT.

This clone appeared a few times. This chain links TRBV25-1 with TRBJ1-5; D is possibly TRBD1 (5 bases). CDR1 and CDR2 from the germline V gene are MGHDK and SYGVNS. Trimming left V 2 bases short and J 4 bases short, with 6 bases between. The CDR3 length is 13 residues. This CDR3 is CASSEAGNQPQHF. CDR3 nucleotide sequence: TGTGCCAGCAGTGAAGCAGGGAATCAGCCCCAGCATTTT. Full variable domain (rest looked up from reference TRBV25-1 and TRBJ1-5): EADIYQTPRYLVIGTGKKITLECSQTMGHDKMYWYQQDPGMELHLIHYSYGVNSTEKGDLSSESTVSRIRTEHFPLTLESARPSHTSQYLCASSEAGNQPQHFGDGTRLSIL.

This clone has more than one count but fewer than ten. The chain employs TRBV18 and TRBJ1-1; TRBD1 matches 11 bases. The germline gives CDR1 KGHSH, CDR2 LQKENI. Trimming cost V 1 base and J 3 bases; bases outside gene matches: 4. The CDR3 sequence is 16 residues long. The CDR3 coding sequence is TGTGCCAGCTCACCACAGCCGGGACAGGGGGACACTGAAGCTTTCTTT. Translation gives CASSPQPGQGDTEAFF. The full variable domain, in which reference TRBV18 and TRBJ1-1 provide the parts outside the CDR3, is NAGVMQNPRHLVRRRGQEARLRCSPMKGHSHVYWYRQLPEEGLKFMVYLQKENIIDESGMPKERFSAEFPKEGPSILRIQQVVRGDSAAYFCASSPQPGQGDTEAFFGQGTRLTVV.

V usage is TRBV27 and J usage is TRBJ2-1; no clear D. Trimming removed 5 bases from V and 0 bases from J, with 11 bases in between. This CDR3 has 15 residues. Germline V CDR1 and CDR2: MNHEY, SMNVEV (reference sequence). The CDR3 spells CASSKEAPSYNEQFF. CDR3 nucleotide sequence: TGTGCCAGCAGTAAGGAAGCCCCCTCCTACAATGAGCAGTTCTTC.

V usage is TRBV20-1 and J usage is TRBJ2-1; no firm D call. This CDR3 has 10 amino acids. Per germline, CDR1 DFQATT and CDR2 SNEGSKA (reference sequence). The V gene lost 6 bases and the J gene lost 12 bases, with 12 bases spanning the gap. CDR3 region: CSADGPRQFF. The CDR3 coding sequence is TGCAGTGCGGACGGACCGCGGCAGTTCTTC.

This clone turned up a few times. The V call is TRBV27, the J call TRBJ2-1, with 12 bases that match TRBD2. Germline lookup yields CDR1 MNHEY and CDR2 SMNVEV (reference sequence). Trimming at V came to 3 bases and at J to 7 bases, leaving 4 bases not matched to a gene. The CDR3 has 15 amino acids. The CDR3 spells CASSFWTSGNNEQFF. The CDR3 coding sequence is TGTGCCAGCAGTTTTTGGACTAGCGGGAATAATGAGCAGTTCTTC.

CDR3: CATSKMPGLAAYEQYF. CDR3 nucleotides: TGTGCCACCAGCAAAATGCCGGGACTAGCGGCCTACGAGCAGTACTTC. V and J are TRBV15 and TRBJ2-7; 11 bases are shared with TRBD2. The CDR3 loop spans 16 amino acids. CDR1 is LNHNV, CDR2 YYDKDF, per germline (reference sequence). J gave up 2 bases and V 4 bases, and 7 bases lay outside the gene matches.

The chain couples TRBV4-3 to TRBJ1-2; D may be TRBD1 (5 bases). CDR3 length equals 15 residues. The germline gives CDR1 LGHNA, CDR2 YSLEER. Trimming removed 0 bases from V and 7 bases from J, with 15 bases in between. This CDR3 reads CASSQERGGAGGYTF. The CDR3 nucleotides are TGCGCCAGCAGCCAAGAAAGGGGAGGGGCGGGTGGCTACACCTTC.

The rearrangement joins TRBV4-2 to TRBJ2-1; D perhaps matches TRBD2 (6 bases). V was pared by 1 base and J by 11 bases, with 24 bases between. The germline V gene has CDR1 LGHNA and CDR2 YNFKEQ. This CDR3 is 17 amino acids long. This chain's CDR3 is CASSQVSGTQDYRKQFF. CDR3 in DNA: TGTGCCAGCAGCCAAGTTTCCGGGACTCAGGATTATCGGAAGCAGTTCTTC.